This TCR beta chain was found in a study of T cell clones after liver transplantation. Overall study context: Liver transplant recipients had immunosuppression withdrawal attempted within 2 years. Apart from three HCV-positive recipients, transplants were for non-autoimmune, non-viral reasons.

Sequenced by immunoSEQ multiplex PCR; TCRdb stores in-frame clones only, minus some. Of 15,000 to 20,000 clones listed, more than 75% are singletons. The V end lost 0 bases, the J end lost 3 bases, and 4 bases lay between the germline ends. The CDR3 runs 14 residues. In germline, CDR1 is SGDLS, CDR2 YYNGEE. The chain carries TRBV9 and TRBJ2-6; D gene ambiguous. The sequence came from a human patient who received a liver transplant. These T cells may partly come from the graft donor. Sequences were derived from CD8+ T cells from blood, sampled 48 months after liver transplant. In nucleotides, the CDR3 is TGTGCCAGCAGCGTAGGGGGTGGGGCCAACGTCCTGACTTTC. Protein sequence: CASSVGGGANVLTF.